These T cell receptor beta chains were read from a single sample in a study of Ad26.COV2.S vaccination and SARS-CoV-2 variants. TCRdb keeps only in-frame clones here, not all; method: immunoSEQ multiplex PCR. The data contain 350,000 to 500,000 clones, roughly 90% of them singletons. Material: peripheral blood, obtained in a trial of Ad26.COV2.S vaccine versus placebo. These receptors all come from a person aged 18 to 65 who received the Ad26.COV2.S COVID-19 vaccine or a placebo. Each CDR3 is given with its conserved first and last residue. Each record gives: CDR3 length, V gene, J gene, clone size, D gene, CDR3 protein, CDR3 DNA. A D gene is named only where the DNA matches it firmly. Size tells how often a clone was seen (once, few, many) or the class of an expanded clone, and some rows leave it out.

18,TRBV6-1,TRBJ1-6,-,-,CASSERGGGGSYNSPLHF,TGTGCCAGCAGTGAAAGGGGAGGCGGTGGTTCCTATAATTCACCCCTCCACTTT
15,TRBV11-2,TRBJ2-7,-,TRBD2,CASSYSGGSSYEQYF,TGTGCCAGCAGCTATAGCGGGGGGAGCTCCTACGAGCAGTACTTC
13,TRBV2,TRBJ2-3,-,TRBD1,CASNDDREDTQYF,TGTGCCAGCAACGACGACAGGGAAGATACGCAGTATTTT
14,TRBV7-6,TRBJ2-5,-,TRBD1,CASSNTGRGETQYF,TGTGCCAGCAGCAATACGGGCAGGGGGGAGACCCAGTACTTC
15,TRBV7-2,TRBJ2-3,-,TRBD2,CASSLLAGGPDTQYF,TGTGCCAGCAGCCTCTTAGCGGGGGGGCCGGATACGCAGTATTTT
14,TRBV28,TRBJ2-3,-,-,CASSGLVSTDTQYF,TGTGCCAGCAGCGGACTGGTTAGCACAGATACGCAGTATTTT
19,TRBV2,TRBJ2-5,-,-,CASSRRGRAGSKVQETQYF,TGTGCCAGCAGCCGAAGGGGTCGCGCGGGGTCAAAGGTCCAAGAGACCCAGTACTTC
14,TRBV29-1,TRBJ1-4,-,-,CSVQRGGVDEKLFF,TGCAGCGTTCAAAGGGGGGGCGTGGATGAAAAACTGTTTTTT
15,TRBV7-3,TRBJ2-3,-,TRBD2,CASRAGGLPTDTQYF,TGTGCCAGCAGAGCGGGGGGCCTACCCACAGATACGCAGTATTTT
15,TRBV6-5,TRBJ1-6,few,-,CASSSTEPHNSPLHF,TGTGCCAGCAGTTCTACAGAACCACATAATTCACCCCTCCACTTT
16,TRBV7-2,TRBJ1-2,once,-,CASSSEPGHISYGYTF,TGTGCCAGCAGCTCGGAGCCGGGACACATAAGCTATGGCTACACCTTC
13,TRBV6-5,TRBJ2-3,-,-,CASRQGWTDTQYF,TGTGCCAGCAGGCAGGGGTGGACAGATACGCAGTATTTT
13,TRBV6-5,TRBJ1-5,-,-,CASSISGYQPQHF,TGTGCCAGCAGTATATCGGGGTATCAGCCCCAGCATTTT
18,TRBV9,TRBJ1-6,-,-,CASSVDPTRGPWNSPLHF,TGTGCCAGCAGCGTAGACCCCACCCGCGGTCCGTGGAATTCACCCCTCCACTTT
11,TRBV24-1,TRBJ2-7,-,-,CATSDLQGQYF,TGTGCCACCAGTGATTTACAGGGGCAGTACTTC
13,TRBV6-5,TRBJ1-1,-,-,CASNRDSNTEAFF,TGTGCCAGTAACCGGGACTCGAACACTGAAGCTTTCTTT
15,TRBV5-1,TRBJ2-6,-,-,CASSLTGSGANVLTF,TGCGCCAGCAGCTTGACAGGGTCTGGGGCCAACGTCCTGACTTTC
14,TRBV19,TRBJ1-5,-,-,CASSLDGGQQPQHF,TGTGCCAGTAGTTTGGACGGGGGGCAACAGCCCCAGCATTTT
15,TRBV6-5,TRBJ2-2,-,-,CASSYSTRTDGELFF,TGTGCCAGCAGTTACTCCACCCGGACAGACGGGGAGCTGTTTTTT
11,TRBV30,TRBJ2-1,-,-,CAWTQRDEQFF,TGTGCCTGGACCCAGCGCGATGAGCAGTTCTTC
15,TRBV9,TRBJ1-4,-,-,CASSAGTGPSEKLFF,TGTGCCAGCAGCGCGGGGACTGGTCCCTCTGAAAAACTGTTTTTT
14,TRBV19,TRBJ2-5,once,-,CASSPQGGRETQYF,TGTGCCAGTAGTCCGCAGGGGGGGAGGGAGACCCAGTACTTC
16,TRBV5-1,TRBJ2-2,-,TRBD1,CASSSTGTVNTGELFF,TGCGCCAGCAGCTCGACAGGGACAGTCAACACCGGGGAGCTGTTTTTT
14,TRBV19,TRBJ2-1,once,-,CASTPGGPYNEQFF,TGTGCCAGTACCCCAGGCGGGCCCTACAATGAGCAGTTCTTC
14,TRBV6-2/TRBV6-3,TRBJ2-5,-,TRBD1,CASSYGTVQETQYF,TGTGCCAGCAGTTACGGGACAGTCCAAGAGACCCAGTACTTC
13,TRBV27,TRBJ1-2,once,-,CASSLIEGGGYTF,TGTGCCAGCAGTTTAATTGAGGGGGGAGGCTACACCTTC
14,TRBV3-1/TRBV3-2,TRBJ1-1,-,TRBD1,CASRLTTGGRKAFF,TGTGCCAGCAGACTCACGACAGGGGGCCGAAAAGCTTTCTTT
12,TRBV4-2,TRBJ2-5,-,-,CASSFDPGTQYF,TGTGCCAGCAGCTTCGACCCGGGGACCCAGTACTTC
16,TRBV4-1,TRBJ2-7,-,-,CASSQEGSRGPYEQYF,TGCGCCAGCAGCCAAGAAGGAAGTCGGGGGCCCTACGAGCAGTACTTC
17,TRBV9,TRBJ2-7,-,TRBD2,CASSAQPIAGGRYEQYF,TGTGCCAGCAGCGCCCAACCTATCGCGGGGGGCCGCTACGAGCAGTACTTC
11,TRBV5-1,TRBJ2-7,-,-,CASSLGYEQYF,TGCGCCAGCAGCCTAGGCTACGAGCAGTACTTC
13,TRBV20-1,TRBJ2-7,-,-,CSASRQVPYEQYF,TGCAGTGCTAGTAGGCAGGTTCCCTACGAGCAGTACTTC
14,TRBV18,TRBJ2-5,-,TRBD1,CASSGRDSQETQYF,TGTGCCAGCTCAGGCCGGGACAGCCAAGAGACCCAGTACTTC
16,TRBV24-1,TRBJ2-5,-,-,CATSDFGQGGEETQYF,TGTGCCACCAGTGATTTTGGGCAGGGGGGGGAAGAGACCCAGTACTTC
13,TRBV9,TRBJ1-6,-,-,CASSVERDSPLHF,TGTGCCAGCAGCGTAGAGAGGGACTCACCCCTCCACTTT
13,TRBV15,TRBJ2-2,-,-,CATSRVIGGELFF,TGTGCCACCAGCAGAGTGATTGGGGGGGAGCTGTTTTTT
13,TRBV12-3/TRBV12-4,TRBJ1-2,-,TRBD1,CASTSDRSYGYTF,TGTGCCAGCACTTCGGACAGGAGCTATGGCTACACCTTC
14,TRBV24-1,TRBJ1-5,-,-,CATSGGASNQPQHF,TGTGCCACCAGCGGCGGGGCCTCGAATCAGCCCCAGCATTTT
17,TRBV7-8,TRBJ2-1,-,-,CASSLGGWDTTYNEQFF,TGTGCCAGCAGCTTAGGTGGGTGGGACACAACCTACAATGAGCAGTTCTTC
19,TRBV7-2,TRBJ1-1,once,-,CASSPRSVGRLDFSTEAFF,TGTGCCAGCAGCCCAAGGAGCGTCGGCCGATTGGATTTCAGCACTGAAGCTTTCTTT
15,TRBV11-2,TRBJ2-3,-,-,CASSLVPGSTDTQYF,TGTGCCAGCAGCTTAGTCCCGGGGAGCACAGATACGCAGTATTTT
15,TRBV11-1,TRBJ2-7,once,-,CASSLAVSSGREQYF,TGTGCCAGCAGCTTGGCTGTGTCGTCAGGTCGCGAGCAGTACTTC
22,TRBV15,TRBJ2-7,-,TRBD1,CATSGLDLGQGSPKFECYEQYF,TGTGCCACCAGCGGACTAGACTTGGGACAGGGGTCCCCGAAATTTGAATGCTACGAGCAGTACTTC
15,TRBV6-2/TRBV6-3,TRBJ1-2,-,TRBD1,CASSSDRAGGYGYTF,TGTGCCAGCAGTTCTGACAGGGCCGGAGGCTATGGCTACACCTTC
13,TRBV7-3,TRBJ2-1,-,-,CASSPPGSDEQFF,TGTGCCAGCAGCCCCCCGGGGAGCGATGAGCAGTTCTTC
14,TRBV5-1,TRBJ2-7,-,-,CASSLGQSTYEQYF,TGCGCCAGCAGCTTGGGACAGTCAACCTACGAGCAGTACTTC
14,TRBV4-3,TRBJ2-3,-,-,CASSQDVTRATQYF,TGCGCCAGCAGCCAAGATGTGACTAGAGCTACGCAGTATTTT
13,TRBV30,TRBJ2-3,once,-,CAWRVGGGVTQYF,TGTGCCTGGAGAGTAGGGGGTGGGGTTACGCAGTATTTT
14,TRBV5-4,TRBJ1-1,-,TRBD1,CASSYRGQRYEAFF,TGTGCCAGCAGCTACCGGGGACAGCGGTATGAAGCTTTCTTT
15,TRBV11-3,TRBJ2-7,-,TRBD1,CASSTGQGSWDEQYF,TGTGCCAGCAGCACGGGACAGGGGTCATGGGACGAGCAGTACTTC
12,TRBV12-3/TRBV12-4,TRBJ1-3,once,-,CASDEKGNTIYF,TGTGCCAGCGATGAAAAAGGAAACACCATATATTTT
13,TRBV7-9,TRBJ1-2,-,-,CASSFLGDYGYTF,TGTGCCAGCAGCTTCCTGGGGGACTATGGCTACACCTTC
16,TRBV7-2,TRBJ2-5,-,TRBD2,CASSLGGLVDQETQYF,TGTGCCAGCAGCTTAGGGGGACTAGTGGACCAAGAGACCCAGTACTTC
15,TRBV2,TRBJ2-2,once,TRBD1,CASSLPGQHTGELFF,TGTGCCAGCAGTTTACCGGGACAGCACACCGGGGAGCTGTTTTTT
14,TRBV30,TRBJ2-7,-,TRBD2,CAWSAGTSAYEQYF,TGTGCCTGGAGCGCCGGGACTAGCGCCTACGAGCAGTACTTC